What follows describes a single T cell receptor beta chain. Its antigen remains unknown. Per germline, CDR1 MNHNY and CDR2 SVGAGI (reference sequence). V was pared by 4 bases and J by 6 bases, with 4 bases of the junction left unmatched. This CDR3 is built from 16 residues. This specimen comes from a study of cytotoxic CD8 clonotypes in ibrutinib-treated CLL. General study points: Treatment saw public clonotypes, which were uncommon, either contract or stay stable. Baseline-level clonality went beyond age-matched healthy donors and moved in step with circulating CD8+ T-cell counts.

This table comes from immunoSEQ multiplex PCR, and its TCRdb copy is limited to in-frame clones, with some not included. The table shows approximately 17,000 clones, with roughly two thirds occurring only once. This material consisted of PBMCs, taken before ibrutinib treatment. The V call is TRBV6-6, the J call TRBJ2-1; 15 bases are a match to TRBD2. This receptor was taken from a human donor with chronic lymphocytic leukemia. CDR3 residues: CASSWTSGGARNEQFF. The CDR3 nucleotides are TGTGCCAGCAGTTGGACTAGCGGGGGGGCCCGCAATGAGCAGTTCTTC.